This entry lists 28 T cell receptor beta chains sequenced from one sample in a study of T-cell reconstitution after alpha-beta-depleted transplantation in children. As it was prepared, the TCRbeta library received unique molecular identifiers. TCRdb called the PCR reads again in MiXCR, with one record for every CDR3 protein. The repertoire holds around 500,000 distinct CDR3 sequences, with more than 20% as singletons. The source material was PBMCs, mostly from graft donor cells, sampled 360 days after TCRalphabeta/CD19-depleted stem cell transplant. Receptors originate from a boy under two years old who had a stem cell transplant for acute myeloid leukemia, so the T cells may come from the graft donor.

The rearrangement uses TRBV27 and TRBJ2-2; unclear D gene. V lost 6 bases and J lost 0, with 8 bases in between. Germline loops: CDR1 MNHEY, CDR2 SMNVEV (reference sequence). CDR3 length: 14 amino acids. CDR3 DNA sequence: TGTGCCAGCAGGGAGTTAGCGAACACCGGGGAGCTGTTTTTT. Translated: CASRELANTGELFF.

This clonotype was counted at least ten times. The chain employs TRBV24-1 and TRBJ2-2; tentatively, D is TRBD1 (5 bases). The CDR3 length is 15 residues. The V gene's germline CDR1 is KGHDR and CDR2 SFDVKD. The V end was cut by 4 bases, the J end by 4 bases, with 12 bases between. CDR3 DNA: TGTGCCACCAGTGACTCAGGGTTGGTCACCGGGGAGCTGTTTTTT. Protein sequence: CATSDSGLVTGELFF.

The chain employs TRBV15 and TRBJ2-5; 8 bases map to TRBD1. The germline CDR1 and CDR2 sequences are LNHNV and YYDKDF (reference sequence). The CDR3 has 14 amino acids. Germline trimming cut 4 bases from V and 5 bases from J; bases unmatched to any gene: 6. CDR3 in DNA: TGTGCCACCAGCATGCAGGGGGCCGGTGAGACCCAGTACTTC. Translated: CATSMQGAGETQYF.

There are many counts of this clonotype. The rearrangement links TRBV29-1 to TRBJ2-7; D perhaps matches TRBD2 (5 bases). The germline V gene encodes CDR1 SQVTM and CDR2 ANQGSEA. CDR3 length: 13 residues. Deletions cut 4 bases from V and 2 bases from J, with 12 bases between. The CDR3 DNA is TGCAGCGTTGGCGTAGAGGGTCCCTACGAGCAGTACTTC. It yields the protein CSVGVEGPYEQYF.

This clonotype was found many times. The chain is built from TRBV28 and TRBJ1-4, with 9 nucleotides matching TRBD1. Per the germline V gene, CDR1 is MDHEN and CDR2 is SYDVKM. This CDR3 is 14 amino acids long. The junction had 6 bases not matched to a gene; V was cut back by 6 bases and J by 7 bases. The CDR3 sequence is CASRSGTGIEKLFF. CDR3 bases: TGTGCCAGCAGGTCCGGGACAGGGATTGAAAAACTGTTTTTT.

In its sample, this clonotype was seen many times. The chain couples TRBV5-1 to TRBJ1-1, with a possible D match to TRBD1 (5 bases). V lost 4 bases to trimming and J lost 7 bases, with 20 bases between them. Germline CDR1 is SGHRS and CDR2 is YFSETQ. CDR3 length equals 15 residues. In nucleotides, the CDR3 is TGCGCCAGCAGCCAAGACAGAGAGAGTCAACGTGAAGCTTTCTTT. Translated, it gives CASSQDRESQREAFF. Supplemented by reference TRBV5-1 and TRBJ1-1, the full variable domain reads KAGVTQTPRYLIKTRGQQVTLSCSPISGHRSVSWYQQTPGQGLQFLFEYFSETQRNKGNFPGRFSGRQFSNSRSEMNVSTLELGDSALYLCASSQDRESQREAFFGQGTRLTVV.

This clonotype appeared a few times. The chain couples TRBV20-1 to TRBJ2-3; TRBD2 matches 12 bases. The germline CDR1 and CDR2 sequences are DFQATT and SNEGSKA (reference sequence). The CDR3 sequence is 14 residues long. With 4 bases clipped from V and 4 bases from J, the junction kept 3 bases outside the gene matches. The CDR3 reads CSATLAGGPDTQYF. CDR3 coding DNA: TGCAGTGCTACCCTAGCGGGGGGGCCAGATACGCAGTATTTT.

The chain joins TRBV28 to TRBJ1-1; D is perhaps TRBD1 (5 bases). The V gene's germline CDR1 is MDHEN and CDR2 SYDVKM. The CDR3 has 17 amino acids. With 4 bases removed from V and 3 bases from J, the gap between germline ends came to 21 bases. The DNA for the CDR3 is TGTGCCAGCAGTTCTTATGTTCAGGGCGGGATAGACACTGAAGCTTTCTTT. This sequence encodes CASSSYVQGGIDTEAFF.

There are a few counts of this clonotype. The rearrangement joins TRBV27 to TRBJ2-5; D call uncertain. V shed 3 bases and J shed 5 bases, with 13 bases lying between them. Germline CDR1 reads MNHEY; CDR2 reads SMNVEV (reference sequence). CDR3 size: 14 residues. The CDR3: CASSFSEKWETQYF. DNA for the CDR3: TGTGCCAGCAGTTTCTCCGAAAAGTGGGAGACCCAGTACTTC.

This clonotype was recorded many times. The chain employs TRBV29-1 and TRBJ1-1; unclear D gene. With 6 bases removed from V and 0 bases from J, the gap between germline ends came to 11 bases. The CDR3 length is 13 residues. The germline gives CDR1 SQVTM, CDR2 ANQGSEA. In DNA, the CDR3 is TGCAGCGTGAGGCCGGATTTGAACACTGAAGCTTTCTTT. Its translation: CSVRPDLNTEAFF.

This chain links TRBV20-1 with TRBJ2-7; a possible D gene is TRBD1 (5 bases). Germline CDR1 and CDR2: DFQATT and SNEGSKA (reference sequence). The CDR3 loop spans 14 amino acids. Trimming took 0 bases from V and 1 from J, leaving 10 bases between them. CDR3 in amino acids: CSAREAPGSYEQYV. CDR3 in DNA: TGCAGTGCTAGAGAGGCCCCAGGGTCCTACGAGCAGTACGTC.

The chain couples TRBV20-1 to TRBJ2-2, with D tentatively TRBD1 (7 bases). The CDR3 covers 15 residues. Germline V gene lookup returns CDR1 DFQATT and CDR2 SNEGSKA (reference sequence). V dropped 1 base and J dropped 5 bases, with 14 bases sitting between them. The CDR3 DNA follows: TGCAGTGCTAGAGTACCAGGGGGGATGACCGGGGAGCTGTTTTTT. It specifies CSARVPGGMTGELFF.

This clonotype was recorded at least ten times. This chain links TRBV7-2 with TRBJ2-2; D gene uncertain. In germline, CDR1 is SGHTA, CDR2 FQGNSA. V lost 6 bases to trimming and J lost 7 bases, with 15 bases between them. The CDR3 is 14 residues long. DNA of the CDR3: TGTGCCAGCAGATTATCCCTATTGGGCGGGGAGCTGTTTTTT. This sequence encodes CASRLSLLGGELFF.

J is TRBJ2-2 and V is TRBV12-3 or TRBV12-4, with D possibly TRBD2 on 6 matching bases. The V end was cut by 3 bases, the J end by 15 bases, with 14 bases between. There are 12 residues in the CDR3. The CDR3 DNA is TGTGCCAGCAGTTTTGATGGAGGGTGGATGTTTTTT. The encoded protein is CASSFDGGWMFF.

This clonotype was found many times. The chain carries TRBV29-1 and TRBJ2-1; TRBD1 or TRBD2 may be the D gene (7 bases each). V dropped 0 bases and J dropped 9 bases, with 15 bases sitting between them. There are 14 residues in the CDR3. Germline loops: CDR1 SQVTM, CDR2 ANQGSEA. The CDR3 nucleotides are TGCAGCGTTGAAGATGCACAGGGGAGGGCTGAGCAGTTCTTC. Translating gives CSVEDAQGRAEQFF.

This clonotype was seen a few times. The chain links TRBV28 to TRBJ2-5, with TRBD1 matching 9 bases. The germline V gene encodes CDR1 MDHEN and CDR2 SYDVKM. The V segment lost 9 bases and the J segment 5 bases; nucleotides outside the gene matches: 16. This CDR3 region has 16 residues. CDR3: CASNTGGGIFGETQYF. The CDR3 DNA is TGTGCCAGTAACACAGGGGGCGGGATTTTTGGGGAGACCCAGTACTTC.

The J gene is TRBJ2-1, the V gene TRBV25-1; TRBD1 matches at 7 bases. V dropped 2 bases and J dropped 6; count of bases not matched to a gene: 7. This CDR3 contains 15 residues. The germline V gene encodes CDR1 MGHDK and CDR2 SYGVNS. The CDR3 DNA follows: TGTGCCAGCAGTGAACCTGGACAGGTGGGCAATGAGCAGTTCTTC. This encodes CASSEPGQVGNEQFF. Together with reference TRBV25-1 and TRBJ2-1, the CDR3 gives the full variable domain: EADIYQTPRYLVIGTGKKITLECSQTMGHDKMYWYQQDPGMELHLIHYSYGVNSTEKGDLSSESTVSRIRTEHFPLTLESARPSHTSQYLCASSEPGQVGNEQFFGPGTRLTVL.

This clonotype was counted at least ten times. This sequence joins TRBV7-2 and TRBJ2-7; D is ambiguous. V lost 3 bases, J lost 2 bases, and 8 bases lay in between. CDR1 and CDR2 (germline): SGHTA, FQGNSA. The CDR3 has 13 residues. CDR3 bases: TGTGCCAGCAGCTTGGGGATAACCTACGAGCAGTACTTC. Translating it yields CASSLGITYEQYF.

The chain is built from TRBV20-1 and TRBJ2-7; D is undetermined. Germline-derived CDR1 and CDR2 are DFQATT and SNEGSKA (reference sequence). V was shortened by 5 bases and J by 1 base, with 3 bases between the two germline ends. This CDR3 has 10 residues. The CDR3 DNA reads TGCAGTGCTGGATCCTACGAGCAGTACGTC. It translates to CSAGSYEQYV.

This chain uses TRBV18 with TRBJ2-7, with 11 bases fitting TRBD2. J was trimmed by 3 bases and V by 5 bases; bases with no gene match: 15. Germline V gene lookup returns CDR1 KGHSH and CDR2 LQKENI. The CDR3 length is 18 residues. The CDR3 DNA sequence: TGTGCCAGCTCAACCCGGGCTAGCGGGGGGCCCCTCCTCTACGAGCAGTACTTC. This codes for CASSTRASGGPLLYEQYF.

The sample holds a few counts of this clonotype. V gene TRBV15 combines with J gene TRBJ1-3, with D possibly TRBD1 on 5 matching bases. Germline V gene lookup returns CDR1 LNHNV and CDR2 YYDKDF (reference sequence). Trimming cost V 1 base and J 2 bases, with 9 bases left between them. The CDR3 totals 15 residues. In DNA, the CDR3 is TGTGCCACCAGCAGAGGTCAGGGAACTGGAAACACCATATATTTT. Amino acids: CATSRGQGTGNTIYF.

Turning to this clonotype: A much larger clone differs from this one at a single base, so this may be a read error. The J gene is TRBJ1-1, the V gene TRBV9, with D unclear. With 2 bases removed from V and 5 bases from J, the gap between germline ends came to 13 bases. Per the germline V gene, CDR1 is SGDLS and CDR2 is YYNGEE. The CDR3 contains 14 residues. The CDR3 nucleotides are TGTGCCAGCAGCGTGGGAGTAGGAAGAACTGAAGCTTTCTTT. This gives the protein CASSVGVGRTEAFF.

The J gene is TRBJ2-5, the V gene TRBV5-1; perhaps TRBD2 as D (5 bases). The CDR3 contains 13 residues. CDR1 and CDR2 from the germline V gene are SGHRS and YFSETQ. Trimming cost V 3 bases and J 4 bases, with 10 bases left between them. The CDR3 bases are TGCGCCAGCAGCTACGGGATTGGAGAGACCCAGTACTTC. It translates to CASSYGIGETQYF.

This clonotype has at least ten counts. V and J are TRBV6-5 and TRBJ2-2; D not certain. Germline assignment: CDR1 MNHEY and CDR2 SVGAGI. The CDR3 extends over 14 amino acids. Trimming cost V 6 bases and J 5 bases, with 13 bases left between them. CDR3 sequence (DNA): TGTGCCAGCAGCGTGCTATACACTACCGGGGAGCTGTTTTTT. This encodes CASSVLYTTGELFF.

The chain joins TRBV5-1 to TRBJ2-1; 14 bases align to TRBD2. V lost 4 bases, J lost 8 bases, and 5 bases stayed unmatched. This CDR3 has 15 residues. Germline CDR1 reads SGHRS; CDR2 reads YFSETQ. CDR3 protein: CASSPPGLAGDEQFF. The CDR3 region has the DNA TGCGCCAGCAGCCCTCCGGGACTAGCGGGGGATGAGCAGTTCTTC.

The J gene is TRBJ2-4, the V gene TRBV18, with 7 bases identical to TRBD2. The CDR3 spans 15 residues. Looked up from germline, CDR1 is KGHSH and CDR2 is LQKENI. With V trimmed by 3 bases and J by 0 bases, 2 bases remained unmatched. Here the CDR3 DNA reads TGTGCCAGCTCACCCAGGGAGGGAGCCAAAAACATTCAGTACTTC. Its translation: CASSPREGAKNIQYF.

This clonotype was counted ten times or more. The rearrangement joins TRBV29-1 to TRBJ2-3; D remains ambiguous. The CDR3 has 14 amino acids. Germline CDR1 reads SQVTM; CDR2 reads ANQGSEA. The V gene lost 3 bases and the J gene lost 0 bases, with 10 bases spanning the gap. CDR3 in DNA: TGCAGCGTTGAGGCTAGACCTAGCACAGATACGCAGTATTTT. This translates into CSVEARPSTDTQYF.

V is TRBV25-1 and J is TRBJ2-1; D not resolved. The germline V gene encodes CDR1 MGHDK and CDR2 SYGVNS. The ends were cut back, 0 bases at V and 4 bases at J, with 10 bases in the middle. This CDR3 is built from 15 residues. The CDR3 nucleotides are TGTGCCAGCAGTGAATATTTTCAGCCTTACAATGAGCAGTTCTTC. Translated, it gives CASSEYFQPYNEQFF.